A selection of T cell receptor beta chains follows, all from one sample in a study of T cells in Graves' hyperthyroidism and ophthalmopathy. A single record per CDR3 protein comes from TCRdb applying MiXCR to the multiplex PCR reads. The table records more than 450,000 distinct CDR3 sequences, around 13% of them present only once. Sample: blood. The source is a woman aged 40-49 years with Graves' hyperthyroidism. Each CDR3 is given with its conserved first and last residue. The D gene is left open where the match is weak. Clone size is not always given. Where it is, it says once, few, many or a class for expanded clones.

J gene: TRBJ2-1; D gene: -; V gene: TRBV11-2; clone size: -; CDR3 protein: CASSYEAGFYNEQFF; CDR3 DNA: TGTGCCAGCAGCTATGAGGCGGGGTTCTACAATGAGCAGTTCTTC
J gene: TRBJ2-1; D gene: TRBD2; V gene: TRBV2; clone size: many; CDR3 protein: CASSRLAGGSYNEQFF; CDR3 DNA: TGTGCCAGCAGTCGATTAGCGGGAGGTTCCTACAATGAGCAGTTCTTC
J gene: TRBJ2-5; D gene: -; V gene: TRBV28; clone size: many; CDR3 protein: CASSPSPRSYQETQYF; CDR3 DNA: TGTGCCAGCAGCCCTTCCCCCAGGAGCTACCAAGAGACCCAGTACTTC
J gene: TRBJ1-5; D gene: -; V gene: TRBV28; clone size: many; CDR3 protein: CASSPMREISNQPQHF; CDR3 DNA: TGTGCCAGCAGTCCGATGAGGGAAATTAGCAATCAGCCCCAGCATTTT
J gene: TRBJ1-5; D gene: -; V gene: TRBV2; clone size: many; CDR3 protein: CASSEGWNQPQHF; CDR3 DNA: TGTGCCAGCAGCGAAGGATGGAATCAGCCCCAGCATTTT
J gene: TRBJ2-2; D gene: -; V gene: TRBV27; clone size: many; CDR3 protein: CASSLWDGVNTGELFF; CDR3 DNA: TGTGCCAGCAGTTTATGGGACGGAGTGAACACCGGGGAGCTGTTTTTT
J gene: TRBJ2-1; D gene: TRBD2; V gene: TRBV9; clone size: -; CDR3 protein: CASSSRGASGSDEQFF; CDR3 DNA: TGTGCCAGCAGCTCCCGGGGGGCTAGCGGGAGTGATGAGCAGTTCTTC
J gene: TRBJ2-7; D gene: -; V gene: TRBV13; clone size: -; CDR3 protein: CASSLKQGSYEQYF; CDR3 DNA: TGTGCCAGCAGCCTAAAACAGGGCTCCTACGAGCAGTACTTC
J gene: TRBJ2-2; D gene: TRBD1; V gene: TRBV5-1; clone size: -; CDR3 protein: CASSLSQGAGELFF; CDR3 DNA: TGCGCCAGCAGCTTGAGCCAGGGGGCCGGGGAGCTGTTTTTT
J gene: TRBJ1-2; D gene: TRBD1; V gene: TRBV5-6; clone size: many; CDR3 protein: CASSLTGVDYTF; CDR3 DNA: TGTGCCAGCAGCTTGACAGGGGTTGACTACACCTTC
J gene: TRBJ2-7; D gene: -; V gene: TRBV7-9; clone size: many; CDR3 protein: CASSLGGHRLDEQYF; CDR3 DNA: TGTGCCAGCAGCTTAGGAGGCCATAGGCTCGACGAGCAGTACTTC
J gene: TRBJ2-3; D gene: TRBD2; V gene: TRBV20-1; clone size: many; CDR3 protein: CSATTGLAGVPPDTQYF; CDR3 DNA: TGCAGTGCTACGACCGGACTAGCGGGAGTACCCCCAGATACGCAGTATTTT
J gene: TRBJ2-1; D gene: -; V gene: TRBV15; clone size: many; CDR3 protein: CATSETSQFNEQFF; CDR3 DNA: TGTGCCACCAGCGAAACGTCGCAGTTCAATGAGCAGTTCTTC
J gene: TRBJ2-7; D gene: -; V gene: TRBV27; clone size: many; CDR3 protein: CASSLYPPSVSGEQYF; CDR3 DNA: TGTGCCAGCAGTTTATACCCCCCAAGTGTTTCTGGCGAGCAGTACTTC
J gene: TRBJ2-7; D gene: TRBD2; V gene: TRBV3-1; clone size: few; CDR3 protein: CASSQMVTSGRASSYEQYF; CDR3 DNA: TGTGCCAGCAGCCAGATGGTGACTAGCGGGAGGGCGAGCTCCTACGAGCAGTACTTC
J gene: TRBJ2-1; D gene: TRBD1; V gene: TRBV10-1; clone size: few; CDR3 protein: CASSQPDRVNEQFF; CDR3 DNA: TGCGCCAGCAGCCAACCGGACAGGGTTAATGAGCAGTTCTTC
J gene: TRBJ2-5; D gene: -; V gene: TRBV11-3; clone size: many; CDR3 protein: CASSLVATSGETQYF; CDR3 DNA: TGTGCCAGCAGCTTAGTCGCGACTAGTGGTGAGACCCAGTACTTC
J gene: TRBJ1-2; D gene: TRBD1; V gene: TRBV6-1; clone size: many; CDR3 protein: CASSVMGTGGSGYTF; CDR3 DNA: TGTGCCAGCAGTGTAATGGGGACAGGGGGCAGTGGCTACACCTTC
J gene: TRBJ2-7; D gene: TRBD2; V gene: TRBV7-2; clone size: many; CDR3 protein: CASSLNRLAGGEQYF; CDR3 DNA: TGTGCCAGCAGCTTAAACCGACTAGCGGGAGGCGAGCAGTACTTC
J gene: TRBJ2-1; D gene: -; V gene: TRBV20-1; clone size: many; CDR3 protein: CSAIPSSSYNEQFF; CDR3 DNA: TGCAGTGCCATCCCTTCGAGCTCCTACAATGAGCAGTTCTTC
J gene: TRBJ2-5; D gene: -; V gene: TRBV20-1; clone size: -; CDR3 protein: CSASDKIRAEEAQYF; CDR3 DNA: TGCAGTGCTAGTGACAAAATCCGGGCCGAAGAGGCCCAGTACTTC
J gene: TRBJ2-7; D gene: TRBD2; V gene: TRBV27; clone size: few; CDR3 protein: CASSSLAGGKEQYF; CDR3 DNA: TGTGCCAGCAGTTCGCTAGCGGGAGGGAAAGAGCAGTACTTC
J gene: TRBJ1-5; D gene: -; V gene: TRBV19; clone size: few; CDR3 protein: CASSSGAGNQPQHF; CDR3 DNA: TGTGCCAGTAGTAGCGGGGCAGGTAATCAGCCCCAGCATTTT
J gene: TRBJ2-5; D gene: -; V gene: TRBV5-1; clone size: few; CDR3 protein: CASSWGGAQETQYF; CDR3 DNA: TGCGCCAGCAGCTGGGGTGGGGCCCAAGAGACCCAGTACTTC
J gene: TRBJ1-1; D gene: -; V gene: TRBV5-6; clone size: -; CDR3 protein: CASSWGISNTEAFF; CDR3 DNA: TGTGCCAGCAGCTGGGGGATTTCGAACACTGAAGCTTTCTTT
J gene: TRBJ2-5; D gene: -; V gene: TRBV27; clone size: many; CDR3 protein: CASSKSLGETQYF; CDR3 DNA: TGTGCCAGCAGCAAATCCCTGGGGGAGACCCAGTACTTC
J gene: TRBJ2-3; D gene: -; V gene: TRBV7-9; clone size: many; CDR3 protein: CASTPNGPTDTQYF; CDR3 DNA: TGTGCCAGCACCCCTAACGGACCCACAGATACGCAGTATTTT
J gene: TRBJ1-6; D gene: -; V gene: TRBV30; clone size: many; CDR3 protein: CAWSQDGGPLHF; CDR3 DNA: TGTGCCTGGAGCCAGGACGGCGGACCCCTCCACTTT
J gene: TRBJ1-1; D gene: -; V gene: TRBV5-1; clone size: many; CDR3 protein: CASSLYSIENTEAFF; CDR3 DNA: TGCGCCAGCAGCTTGTATTCGATAGAGAACACTGAAGCTTTCTTT
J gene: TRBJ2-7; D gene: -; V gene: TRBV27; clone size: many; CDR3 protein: CASNPRGSGTYEQYF; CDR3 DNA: TGTGCCAGCAACCCACGTGGTAGCGGAACCTACGAGCAGTACTTC
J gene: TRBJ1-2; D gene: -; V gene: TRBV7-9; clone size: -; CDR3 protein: CASSLVSNYGYTF; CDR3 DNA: TGTGCCAGCAGCTTAGTTTCTAACTATGGCTACACCTTC
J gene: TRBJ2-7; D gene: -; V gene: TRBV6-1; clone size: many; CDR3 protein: CASNGGLSYEQYF; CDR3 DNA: TGTGCCAGCAACGGTGGTCTATCCTACGAGCAGTACTTC
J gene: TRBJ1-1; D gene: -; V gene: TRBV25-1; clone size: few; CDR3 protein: CASSAYRRDTEAFF; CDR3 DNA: TGTGCCAGCAGTGCCTATAGAAGGGACACTGAAGCTTTCTTT
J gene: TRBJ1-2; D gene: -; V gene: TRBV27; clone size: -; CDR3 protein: CASSLYKGWNYGYTF; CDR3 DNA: TGTGCCAGCAGTTTATACAAGGGGTGGAACTATGGCTACACCTTC
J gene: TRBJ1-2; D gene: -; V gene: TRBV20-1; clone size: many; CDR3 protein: CSAQGASLNYGYTF; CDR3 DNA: TGCAGTGCCCAAGGGGCCAGTCTTAACTATGGCTACACCTTC
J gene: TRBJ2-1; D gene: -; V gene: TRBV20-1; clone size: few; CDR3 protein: CSVAGPRSYNEQFF; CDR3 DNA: TGCAGTGTTGCAGGACCCCGTTCCTACAATGAGCAGTTCTTC
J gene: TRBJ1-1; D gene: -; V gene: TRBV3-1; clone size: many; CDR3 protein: CASSHTQWNTEAFF; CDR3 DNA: TGTGCCAGCAGCCACACTCAATGGAACACTGAAGCTTTCTTT
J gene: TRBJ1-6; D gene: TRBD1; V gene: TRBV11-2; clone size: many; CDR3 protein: CASSLRGQGHSPLHF; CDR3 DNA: TGTGCCAGCAGCTTAAGGGGACAGGGACACTCACCCCTCCACTTT
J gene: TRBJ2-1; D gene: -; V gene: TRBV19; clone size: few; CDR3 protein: CASSIGQNTNNEQFF; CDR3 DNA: TGTGCCAGTAGTATAGGGCAGAATACAAACAATGAGCAGTTCTTC
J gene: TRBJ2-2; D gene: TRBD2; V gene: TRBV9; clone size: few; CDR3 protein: CASSVGGGADTGELFF; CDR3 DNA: TGTGCCAGCAGCGTAGGCGGGGGAGCGGACACCGGGGAGCTGTTTTTT
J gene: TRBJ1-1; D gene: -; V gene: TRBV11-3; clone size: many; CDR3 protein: CASSLNRENTEAFF; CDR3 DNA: TGTGCCAGCAGCTTAAACAGGGAGAACACTGAAGCTTTCTTT
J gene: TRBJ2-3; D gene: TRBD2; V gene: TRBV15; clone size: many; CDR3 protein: CATSRDAGVDTQYF; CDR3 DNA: TGTGCCACCAGCAGAGATGCGGGAGTGGATACGCAGTATTTT
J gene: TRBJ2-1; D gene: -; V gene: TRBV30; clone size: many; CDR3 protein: CACALGTPSYNEQFF; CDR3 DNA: TGTGCCTGTGCTCTGGGGACTCCATCCTACAATGAGCAGTTCTTC
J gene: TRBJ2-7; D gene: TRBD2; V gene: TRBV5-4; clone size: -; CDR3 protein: CASSRTSGHYEQYF; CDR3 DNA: TGTGCCAGCAGCCGTACTAGCGGCCACTACGAGCAGTACTTC
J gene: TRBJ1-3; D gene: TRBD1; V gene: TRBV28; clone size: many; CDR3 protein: CASSSGQAGNTIYF; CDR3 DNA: TGTGCCAGCAGTTCCGGACAGGCTGGAAACACCATATATTTT
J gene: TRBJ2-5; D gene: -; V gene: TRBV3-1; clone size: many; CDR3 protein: CASSQMATKETQYF; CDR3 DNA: TGTGCCAGCAGTCAGATGGCGACCAAAGAGACCCAGTACTTC
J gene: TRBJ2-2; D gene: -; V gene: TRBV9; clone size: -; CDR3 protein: CASRLSGNTGELFF; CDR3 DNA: TGTGCCAGCAGACTAAGCGGTAACACCGGGGAGCTGTTTTTT
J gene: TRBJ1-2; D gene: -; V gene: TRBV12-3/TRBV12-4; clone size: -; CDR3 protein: CASRPRGFSYTF; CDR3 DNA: TGTGCCAGCAGACCGAGGGGGTTTAGCTACACCTTC
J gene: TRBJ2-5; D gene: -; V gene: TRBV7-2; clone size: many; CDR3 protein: CASSLDRWQETQYF; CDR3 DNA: TGTGCCAGCAGCTTAGACAGGTGGCAAGAGACCCAGTACTTC
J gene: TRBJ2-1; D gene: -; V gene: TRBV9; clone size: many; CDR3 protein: CASSVGDGTKQFF; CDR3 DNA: TGTGCCAGCAGCGTAGGGGACGGGACAAAGCAGTTCTTC
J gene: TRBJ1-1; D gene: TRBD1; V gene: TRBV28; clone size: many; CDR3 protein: CASSSDRSLGAFF; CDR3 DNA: TGTGCCAGCAGTTCGGACAGGTCATTGGGGGCTTTCTTT
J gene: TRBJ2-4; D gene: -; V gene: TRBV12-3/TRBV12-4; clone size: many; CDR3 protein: CASTLGNIQYF; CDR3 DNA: TGTGCCAGCACCCTAGGGAACATTCAGTACTTC
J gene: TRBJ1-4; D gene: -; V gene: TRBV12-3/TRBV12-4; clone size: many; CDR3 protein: CASSFQGKDSTNEKLFF; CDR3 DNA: TGTGCCAGCAGTTTTCAAGGGAAAGACTCAACTAATGAAAAACTGTTTTTT